Below, one TCR beta chain is given with its context. Its antigen is currently unknown. Measured with immunoSEQ multiplex PCR; TCRdb has only the in-frame clones, and not every one. The data hold 150,000 to 200,000 clones, with about 91% observed a single time. This sample was included in a study of T cell responses to AZD1222 COVID-19 vaccine. Study results and caveats: Of spike-specific TCRs, nearly half reportedly target regions left unmutated in variants. Every sample of the repertoires postdated the peak T cell response. Clonal diversity was possibly underestimated, and the donors were mostly white British, with more females.

The clonotype originates from an adult who received the AZD1222 COVID-19 vaccine. Sequencing used peripheral blood, obtained 28 days after the second AZD1222 dose.

CDR3 protein: CASRLGTGHYGYTF. CDR3 coding DNA: TGTGCCAGCAGACTCGGGACAGGGCATTATGGCTACACCTTC. The chain joins TRBV5-6 to TRBJ1-2; TRBD1 matches at 9 bases. Per the germline V gene, CDR1 is SGHDT and CDR2 is YYEEEE. This CDR3 is 14 amino acids long. The V gene end was trimmed by 5 bases and the J gene end by 5 bases; junction bases not matched to a gene: 7.